The 9 T cell receptor beta chains below all came from one sample that was sequenced in a study of regulatory T cells in long-lasting Graves disease. Documented time point: persistent/refractory GD, antithyroid drugs over 5 years with positive TRAb. The TCR library was made from RNA that had been extracted from PBMCs in TRIzol. Through Arm-PCR of CDR3 regions and iRepertoire HTBI primers, TCR beta libraries were built. One entry per CDR3 protein results from TCRdb running MiXCR on the multiplex PCR reads. The profile shows 310,000 or so distinct CDR3 sequences, roughly 21% of them singletons. Here the sequenced sample was peripheral blood mononuclear cells (PBMCs), taken when the disease was refractory, from a patient treated with antithyroid drugs. These receptors all stem from a female donor with Graves disease.

The V and J genes are TRBV5-5 and TRBJ2-4, with no clear D. The CDR3 sequence is 14 residues long. Germline V gene sequence: CDR1 SGHKS, CDR2 YYEKEE (reference sequence). The V gene lost 2 bases and the J gene lost 2 bases, with 8 bases spanning the gap. CDR3 sequence: CASSFGETKNIQYF. CDR3 in DNA: TGTGCCAGCAGCTTTGGGGAAACCAAAAACATTCAGTACTTC.

The gene calls are TRBV5-1 and TRBJ1-4; D uncertain. The CDR3 consists of 15 residues. Germline values: CDR1 SGHRS, CDR2 YFSETQ. V lost 2 bases to trimming and J lost 0 bases, with 8 bases between them. DNA of the CDR3: TGCGCCAGCAGCTTCCCAGTTGCAACTAATGAAAAACTGTTTTTT. Its translation is CASSFPVATNEKLFF.

This sequence joins TRBV12-3 or TRBV12-4 and TRBJ1-6; TRBD1 might be the D (5 bases). V was trimmed by 6 bases and J by 5 bases, leaving 14 bases between them. The length of the CDR3 is 15 residues. In DNA form, the CDR3 reads TGTGCCAGCAGCTTCGGGACCCTCGATAATTCACCCCTCCACTTT. Amino acids: CASSFGTLDNSPLHF.

This clonotype was seen repeatedly, ten times or more. V and J are TRBV12-3 or TRBV12-4 and TRBJ1-5; D is uncertain. There are 16 residues in the CDR3. Trimming took off 0 bases at V and 2 bases at J, with 11 bases between the two ends. CDR3 in amino acids: CASSLAPGNRNQPQHF. The CDR3 DNA follows: TGTGCCAGCAGTTTAGCCCCGGGGAACCGCAATCAGCCCCAGCATTTT.

The sample holds a few counts of this clonotype. The chain is built from TRBV27 and TRBJ1-1, with no clear D. V shed 6 bases and J shed 5 bases, with 16 bases lying between them. The V gene's germline CDR1 is MNHEY and CDR2 SMNVEV (reference sequence). The CDR3 extends over 14 amino acids. The CDR3 DNA follows: TGTGCCAGCAGCCCCGAAGGGTGGTGGACTGAAGCTTTCTTT. Translated, it gives CASSPEGWWTEAFF.

This clonotype occurred a few times. J is TRBJ2-3 and V is TRBV5-6; 9 nucleotides match TRBD2. V lost 0 bases and J lost 4; bases outside the gene matches: 9. The germline gives CDR1 SGHDT, CDR2 YYEEEE. The CDR3 spans 17 residues. The DNA for the CDR3 is TGTGCCAGCAGCTTGGCCCTAGCGGGATTCTCTCCAGATACGCAGTATTTT. This codes for CASSLALAGFSPDTQYF.

This chain joins TRBV19 and TRBJ1-2; TRBD1 is a possible D gene (6 bases). The CDR3 has 12 amino acids. With 6 bases removed from V and 10 bases from J, the gap between germline ends came to 15 bases. CDR1 is LNHDA and CDR2 is SQIVND in the germline V gene (reference sequence). DNA of the CDR3: TGTGCCAGTAGAACCGGGGGCGATGACTACACCTTC. Its protein is CASRTGGDDYTF.

This clonotype was recorded at least ten times. The rearrangement uses TRBV7-2 and TRBJ2-7; D unresolved. This CDR3 region has 13 residues. The V end lost 3 bases, the J end lost 1 base, and 7 bases lay between the germline ends. Per the germline V gene, CDR1 is SGHTA and CDR2 is FQGNSA. CDR3 in DNA: TGTGCCAGCAGCTTTGACTCATCCTACGAGCAGTACTTC. The encoded protein is CASSFDSSYEQYF. The full variable domain, completed using reference TRBV7-2 and TRBJ2-7, is GAGVSQSPSNKVTEKGKDVELRCDPISGHTALYWYRQSLGQGLEFLIYFQGNSAPDKSGLPSDRFSAERTGGSVSTLTIQRTQQEDSAVYLCASSFDSSYEQYFGPGTRLTVT.

This chain connects TRBV4-3 to TRBJ1-6; 10 positions agree with TRBD1. There are 15 residues in the CDR3. V shed 4 bases and J 10 bases; nucleotides not matched to a gene: 7. Per germline, CDR1 LGHNA and CDR2 YSLEER. The DNA for the CDR3 is TGCGCCAGCAGCCCCGACAGGGGGCTAAACTCACCCCTCCACTTT. Its protein is CASSPDRGLNSPLHF.